This T cell receptor beta chain was identified in a study of beta chain features in type 1 diabetes. As concerns this clone: What it recognizes is unknown.

The study's findings and limits: PCR might pick shorter templates more often, in the same way for patients and controls. TCRB CDR3s from Type 1 diabetes patients were moderately but significantly shorter in all four CD4+ subsets.

One heparinised blood draw averaging approximately 0.11 L was given by each donor. cDNA synthesis used the whole RNA isolate, giving expressed TCRB sequences. Repertoires were generated with immunoSEQ multiplex PCR, while TCRdb's copy carries only in-frame clones and drops some. Of about 47,000 clones listed, roughly 47% are singletons. Trimming pared 4 bases from V and 4 bases from J, leaving 9 bases between. CDR1 SGHDT and CDR2 YYEEEE come from the germline V gene. The CDR3 spans 14 residues. This clonotype was obtained from a man aged 25 to 45 with type 1 diabetes. The chain links TRBV5-6 to TRBJ2-6, with TRBD1 as a possible D gene (5 bases). The source material was stem cell memory CD4+ T cells from blood. The CDR3 is CASSQGAGANVLTF. CDR3 bases: TGTGCCAGCAGCCAGGGTGCCGGGGCCAACGTCCTGACTTTC.